Reported below is one T cell receptor (beta chain). Assay: immunoSEQ multiplex PCR; the TCRdb copy retains only in-frame clones and omits some. The sample has 2,100 or so clones; roughly 75% are singletons. These data originate in a study of immune evolution from preneoplasia to lung adenocarcinoma. The origin of this receptor is a person aged 55-75 years with lung adenocarcinoma. Material for sequencing was FFPE normal lung tissue adjacent to the tumor.

The CDR3 spells CATGRDTGELFF. The CDR3, as DNA: TGTGCCACCGGCCGGGACACCGGGGAGCTGTTTTTT. The chain uses TRBV2 and TRBJ2-2; D gene unclear. Germline loops: CDR1 SNHLY, CDR2 FYNNEI. Trimming stripped 10 bases from V and 3 bases from J, with 9 bases between. This CDR3 is built from 12 residues.